These 2 T cell receptor beta chains were sequenced from one sample in a study of T cells in Graves' hyperthyroidism and ophthalmopathy. Regions amplified from RNA transcripts were the TCR beta CDR3 regions. HTBI primers were employed in a first-round RT-PCR of the TCR CDR3. In TCRdb, the multiplex PCR reads were re-called with MiXCR into one record per CDR3 protein. The sample shows a few hundred thousand distinct CDR3 sequences, about an eighth of them seen only once. Material: blood. The receptors were gathered from a woman between 40 and 50 years old with Graves' ophthalmopathy.

At least ten counts were recorded for this clonotype. This sequence joins TRBV24-1 and TRBJ2-3; TRBD2 matches at 9 bases. V was clipped by 5 bases and J by 2 bases; unmatched bases: 7. The CDR3 has 16 residues. Germline lookup yields CDR1 KGHDR and CDR2 SFDVKD. As DNA, the CDR3 is TGTGCCACCAGTGGGGTCCAGCGGGGGGTCACAGATACGCAGTATTTT. Residues: CATSGVQRGVTDTQYF.

This clonotype has a count of ten or more. This chain links TRBV28 with TRBJ2-1, with 16 bases aligning to TRBD2. The CDR3 loop spans 19 amino acids. Trimming at V came to 4 bases and at J to 6 bases, leaving 12 bases not matched to a gene. Germline loops: CDR1 MDHEN, CDR2 SYDVKM. CDR3 sequence: CASSSFPGLAGGPGNEQFF. The CDR3 coding sequence is TGTGCCAGCAGTTCGTTTCCGGGACTAGCGGGAGGGCCGGGCAATGAGCAGTTCTTC. The full variable domain, rest sourced from reference TRBV28 and TRBJ2-1, is DVKVTQSSRYLVKRTGEKVFLECVQDMDHENMFWYRQDPGLGLRLIYFSYDVKMKEKGDIPEGYSVSREKKERFSLILESASTNQTSMYLCASSSFPGLAGGPGNEQFFGPGTRLTVL.